One T cell receptor (beta chain) is described in this entry. As yet, its antigen is unknown. The entry originates in a study of siplizumab effects on memory and regulatory T cells. Broader study findings: Memory cells seemed less diverse than naive T cells, which seemed major alloresponse contributors.

The table came from immunoSEQ multiplex PCR; TCRdb's copy has only in-frame clones and leaves some out. Here the sample spans about 64,000 clones, nearly 98% being singletons. V lost 3 bases and J 6 bases, leaving 15 bases between the germline ends. The CDR3 has 15 residues. Looked up from germline, CDR1 is SGDLS and CDR2 is YYNGEE. The receptor's source is a human donor in good health. The rearrangement uses TRBV9 and TRBJ2-2; D is ambiguous. Material: naive CD8+ T cells sorted from blood. CDR3 nucleotide sequence: TGTGCCAGCAGCGCTCCTTCAGACCCTCCCGGGGAGCTGTTTTTT. Its protein is CASSAPSDPPGELFF.